This entry lists 29 T cell receptor beta chains sequenced from one sample in a study of blood T cell repertoires in COVID-19. Only in-frame clones appear in the TCRdb table, and some are missing; sequencing was by immunoSEQ multiplex PCR. The table lists fewer than 100,000 clones, roughly 90% of them singletons. The sample taken for sequencing was peripheral blood. Source of these receptors: an elderly man in a cohort sampled during active COVID-19.

CDR3 coding DNA: TGTGCCAGCAGCCAGCGGACTAGCGGACCCACAGATACGCAGTATTTT. Residues: CASSQRTSGPTDTQYF. The rearrangement links TRBV4-2 to TRBJ2-3; 10 nucleotides line up with TRBD2. CDR3 size: 16 residues. The trim removed 3 bases at V and 2 bases at J, leaving 5 bases unmatched. Germline lookup yields CDR1 LGHNA and CDR2 YNFKEQ.

V usage is TRBV5-4 and J usage is TRBJ1-2; D is ambiguous. The germline CDR1 and CDR2 sequences are SGHNT and YYREEE (reference sequence). This CDR3 region has 15 residues. V dropped 0 bases and J dropped 6 bases, with 15 bases sitting between them. As DNA, the CDR3 is TGTGCCAGCAGCTTGGCGCCTTCCGGGTTGGATGGCTACACCTTC. This codes for CASSLAPSGLDGYTF.

This chain uses TRBV18 with TRBJ1-2, with a tentative D call TRBD1 (5 bases). CDR1 and CDR2 (germline): KGHSH, LQKENI. The CDR3 totals 14 residues. The germline V and J ends were trimmed by 4 bases and 7 bases, with 16 bases remaining between them. In nucleotides, the CDR3 is TGTGCCAGCTCACGCGAGACAGCCCCCTCTGGCTACACCTTC. This codes for CASSRETAPSGYTF.

In its sample, this clone was seen a few times. The chain employs TRBV5-4 and TRBJ1-1; D is ambiguous. CDR1 and CDR2 (germline): SGHNT, YYREEE (reference sequence). This CDR3 comprises 15 residues. Trimming removed 0 bases at V and 1 base at J, with 10 bases between. CDR3 amino acids: CASSLDPLGNTEAFF. The CDR3 DNA follows: TGTGCCAGCAGCTTGGACCCCCTAGGGAACACTGAAGCTTTCTTT.

This rearrangement joins TRBV4-1 to TRBJ2-1; D might be TRBD1 (6 bases). Trimming took 7 bases from V and 1 from J, leaving 14 bases between them. The germline V gene encodes CDR1 MGHRA and CDR2 YSYEKL. This CDR3 is 15 amino acids long. The CDR3 reads CASTIQGESYNEQFF. CDR3 nucleotides: TGCGCCAGCACAATACAGGGTGAGTCCTACAATGAGCAGTTCTTC.

The V call is TRBV20-1, the J call TRBJ1-4; D gene unclear. V dropped 6 bases and J dropped 1 base, with 3 bases sitting between them. There are 11 residues in the CDR3. Germline CDR1 reads DFQATT; CDR2 reads SNEGSKA (reference sequence). DNA for the CDR3: TGCAGTGCCCGAACTAATGAAAAACTGTTTTTT. This codes for CSARTNEKLFF.

This clone appeared a few times. The chain recombines TRBV15 with TRBJ2-3, with TRBD1 matching over 9 bases. Germline V gives CDR1 LNHNV, CDR2 YYDKDF (reference sequence). Trimming took 2 bases from V and 3 from J; bases not matched to a gene: 9. This CDR3 spans 17 amino acids. DNA for the CDR3: TGTGCCACCAGCAGACCGCTTGGGACAGGGTTGACAGATACGCAGTATTTT. Translated: CATSRPLGTGLTDTQYF.

CDR3 nucleotide sequence: TGTGCCAGCAGCTTGGGCGGGGGGGCGGGTCAAGAGACCCAGTACTTC. Its protein product is CASSLGGGAGQETQYF. The rearrangement links TRBV7-2 to TRBJ2-5; 9 bases are a match to TRBD2. The CDR3 is 16 amino acids. Germline CDR1 reads SGHTA; CDR2 reads FQGNSA. V shed 3 bases and J 2 bases; nucleotides not matched to a gene: 7.

This chain uses TRBV19 with TRBJ2-5; D perhaps matches TRBD1 (6 bases). The germline V gene has CDR1 LNHDA and CDR2 SQIVND (reference sequence). The CDR3 runs to 15 residues. Trimming removed 3 bases at V and 1 base at J, with 12 bases between. CDR3 DNA: TGTGCCAGTAGTATTTTGGGGGCCCCCCAAGAGACCCAGTACTTC. It codes for CASSILGAPQETQYF.

This clone was seen a single time. The chain couples TRBV21-1 to TRBJ1-5. TRBV21-1 is marked as a pseudogene. This CDR3 comprises 14 residues. CDR3 sequence reads: CASSGRECNQPQHF. For the CDR3, the DNA is TGTGCCAGCAGCGGGCGGGAATGCAATCAGCCCCAGCATTTT.

The chain combines TRBV18 with TRBJ2-7; the match to TRBD1 covers 7 bases. The CDR3 consists of 15 residues. Germline CDR1 KGHSH, CDR2 LQKENI. The V and J ends lost 3 bases and 0 bases, in that order; junction bases with no gene match: 5. The CDR3 is CASSPRTGSSYEQYF. The CDR3 region has the DNA TGTGCCAGCTCACCGCGGACAGGAAGCTCCTACGAGCAGTACTTC. The full variable domain, in which reference TRBV18 and TRBJ2-7 provide the parts outside the CDR3, is NAGVMQNPRHLVRRRGQEARLRCSPMKGHSHVYWYRQLPEEGLKFMVYLQKENIIDESGMPKERFSAEFPKEGPSILRIQQVVRGDSAAYFCASSPRTGSSYEQYFGPGTRLTVT.

The CDR3 region is CASSQDGVVGQYF. DNA for the CDR3: TGTGCCAGCAGCCAAGACGGGGTAGTGGGGCAGTATTTT. This chain uses TRBV4-2 with TRBJ2-3; D perhaps matches TRBD2 (5 bases). The CDR3 covers 13 residues. The germline CDR1 and CDR2 sequences are LGHNA and YNFKEQ. V was cut by 0 bases and J by 11 bases, with 12 bases left in between.

The table lists this clone with a count of one. V gene TRBV27 combines with J gene TRBJ1-1, with 7 bases fitting TRBD1. The junction had 11 bases not matched to a gene; V was cut back by 5 bases and J by 5 bases. Germline CDR1 and CDR2: MNHEY and SMNVEV (reference sequence). The CDR3 consists of 15 residues. CDR3 nucleotide sequence: TGTGCCAGCAGTCCCGACAGGGCGGGAACAACTGAAGCTTTCTTT. Translated, it gives CASSPDRAGTTEAFF.

V and J are TRBV18 and TRBJ1-2; a possible D gene is TRBD1 (6 bases). Trimming took off 3 bases at V and 0 bases at J, with 20 bases between the two ends. This CDR3 has 18 amino acids. The germline CDR1 and CDR2 sequences are KGHSH and LQKENI. As DNA, the CDR3 is TGTGCCAGCTCACCGGTAGGGTACCGGGACACCACTAACTATGGCTACACCTTC. This codes for CASSPVGYRDTTNYGYTF.

The chain carries TRBV7-6 and TRBJ2-3; 7 nucleotides line up with TRBD2. The junction had 9 bases not matched to a gene; V was cut back by 3 bases and J by 6 bases. CDR1 SGHVS and CDR2 FNYEAQ come from the germline V gene. The CDR3 has 15 residues. This CDR3 reads CASSFIWGGNDTQYF. The DNA for the CDR3 is TGTGCCAGCAGCTTTATATGGGGGGGGAACGATACGCAGTATTTT.

The chain joins TRBV7-9 to TRBJ1-1; no clear D gene. CDR1 is SEHNR, CDR2 FQNEAQ, per germline (reference sequence). This CDR3 has 15 residues. V dropped 2 bases and J dropped 6 bases, with 16 bases sitting between them. The CDR3, as DNA: TGTGCCAGCAGCTTACTTGGCCTCCTCGGAGCTGAAGCTTTCTTT. Its protein product is CASSLLGLLGAEAFF. The full variable domain, rest sourced from reference TRBV7-9 and TRBJ1-1, is DTGVSQNPRHKITKRGQNVTFRCDPISEHNRLYWYRQTLGQGPEFLTYFQNEAQLEKSRLLSDRFSAERPKGSFSTLEIQRTEQGDSAMYLCASSLLGLLGAEAFFGQGTRLTVV.

This chain's CDR3 is CASGHLSRDYGYTF. CDR3 coding DNA: TGTGCTAGTGGTCATCTTTCCAGGGACTATGGCTACACCTTC. The rearrangement links TRBV12-5 to TRBJ1-2, with D maybe TRBD1 (5 bases). V was clipped by 5 bases and J by 3 bases, with 13 bases between them. The germline gives CDR1 LGHNT, CDR2 FRNRAP. CDR3 size: 14 residues.

This sequence joins TRBV27 and TRBJ2-7; D is uncertain. Germline loops: CDR1 MNHEY, CDR2 SMNVEV (reference sequence). Deletions cut 6 bases from V and 0 bases from J, with 12 bases between. The CDR3 loop spans 14 amino acids. This CDR3 reads CASRYRPSSYEQYV. The CDR3 nucleotides are TGTGCCAGCAGATATAGACCTAGCTCCTACGAGCAGTACGTC.

The rearrangement joins TRBV7-9 to TRBJ1-1; TRBD1 matches at 9 bases. CDR3 length equals 13 residues. Germline V gene lookup returns CDR1 SEHNR and CDR2 FQNEAQ (reference sequence). Unmatched junction bases numbered 4, after V lost 8 bases and J lost 3 bases. CDR3 nucleotide sequence: TGTGCCAGCGGCGGACAGGGGCACACTGAAGCTTTCTTT. Its translation is CASGGQGHTEAFF.

This chain links TRBV15 with TRBJ2-5, with 11 bases aligning to TRBD2. The trim removed 0 bases at V and 0 bases at J, leaving 9 bases unmatched. The CDR3 contains 19 residues. The V gene's germline CDR1 is LNHNV and CDR2 YYDKDF (reference sequence). The CDR3 nucleotides read TGTGCCACCAGCAGAGATTATCCTGGGACTAGCGGATACCAAGAGACCCAGTACTTC. The encoded protein is CATSRDYPGTSGYQETQYF.

The CDR3: CASSLVGWAGGAPETQYF. In nucleotides, the CDR3 is TGTGCCAGCAGCTTAGTGGGATGGGCAGGGGGCGCCCCGGAGACCCAGTACTTC. The chain is built from TRBV7-9 and TRBJ2-5; 8 bases fit TRBD1. CDR1 is SEHNR and CDR2 is FQNEAQ in the germline V gene (reference sequence). V lost 1 base, J lost 5 bases, and 15 bases stayed unmatched. The CDR3 contains 18 residues.

Comment on this clone: Other DNA sequences in the same sample also yield this CDR3. This sequence joins TRBV9 and TRBJ2-5; D gene ambiguous. Germline-derived CDR1 and CDR2 are SGDLS and YYNGEE. The CDR3 is 13 amino acids. V shed 0 bases and J shed 2 bases, with 5 bases lying between them. In nucleotides, the CDR3 is TGTGCCAGCAGCGTAGGCAGACAAGAGACCCAGTACTTC. Its translation is CASSVGRQETQYF.

This clone was recorded once. The V call is TRBV19, the J call TRBJ1-6; possibly TRBD1 for D (6 bases). Germline V CDR1 and CDR2: LNHDA, SQIVND (reference sequence). This CDR3 comprises 14 residues. Trimming pared 6 bases from V and 9 bases from J, leaving 15 bases between. CDR3 DNA: TGTGCCAGTAGGGGGGGGCTGATCGGTTCACCCCTCCACTTT. Translated: CASRGGLIGSPLHF.

The chain couples TRBV6-2 or TRBV6-3 to TRBJ1-5; no firm D call. Germline values: CDR1 MNHEY, CDR2 SVGEGT. V was shortened by 5 bases and J by 7 bases, with 12 bases between the two germline ends. The CDR3 totals 13 residues. Here the CDR3 DNA reads TGTGCCAGCAGTATACCCGACACGCAGCCCCAGCATTTT. Amino acid sequence: CASSIPDTQPQHF.

This chain joins TRBV5-1 and TRBJ2-5; 13 nucleotides align to TRBD2. Germline lookup yields CDR1 SGHRS and CDR2 YFSETQ. Trimming took 4 bases from V and 5 from J; bases not matched to a gene: 5. The CDR3 spans 15 residues. CDR3 region: CASSRTSGGGETQYF. Written as DNA, the CDR3 is TGCGCCAGCAGCAGGACTAGCGGGGGAGGGGAGACCCAGTACTTC.

The rearrangement links TRBV2 to TRBJ2-1, with TRBD2 identical over 7 bases. Germline CDR1 and CDR2: SNHLY and FYNNEI. V was clipped by 8 bases and J by 2 bases; unmatched bases: 6. CDR3 length equals 14 residues. The DNA of the CDR3 is TGTGCCAGCGCTCTACTAGCGACCTACAATGAGCAGTTCTTC. Translation: CASALLATYNEQFF.

CDR3 region: CASSGLRGNYGYTF. The CDR3 DNA follows: TGTGCCAGCAGTGGGTTGCGGGGTAATTATGGCTACACCTTC. V and J are TRBV27 and TRBJ1-2; D is ambiguous. This CDR3 has 14 residues. V was clipped by 5 bases and J by 5 bases, with 15 bases between them. Per the germline V gene, CDR1 is MNHEY and CDR2 is SMNVEV (reference sequence).

Within the sample, this clone is medium-sized. This chain uses TRBV27 with TRBJ2-7; TRBD1 agrees at 9 bases. The trim removed 10 bases at V and 3 bases at J, leaving 10 bases unmatched. This CDR3 is built from 14 residues. From germline, CDR1 is MNHEY and CDR2 SMNVEV (reference sequence). The CDR3 region has the DNA TGTGCCACCAGATTGGGGACAGGGCACTACGAGCAGTACTTC. Translated: CATRLGTGHYEQYF.

The J gene is TRBJ2-1, the V gene TRBV6-2 or TRBV6-3, with D unresolved. The CDR3 is 14 amino acids. The V gene's germline CDR1 is MNHEY and CDR2 SVGEGT. V was pared by 4 bases and J by 4 bases, with 11 bases between. The CDR3 nucleotides are TGTGCCAGCAGTTTAAACGACGGGTACAATGAGCAGTTCTTC. Protein sequence: CASSLNDGYNEQFF.